This TCR beta chain is from a study of T cell responses to AZD1222 COVID-19 vaccine. Study-level points and caveats: Females outnumbered males among donors, who were mostly white British; clonal diversity was possibly underestimated.

Germline V lookup: CDR1 SNHLY, CDR2 FYNNEI. Trimming cost V 7 bases and J 5 bases, with 20 bases left between them. The CDR3 is 15 residues long. To note about this clone: Its antigen remains unidentified.

The table came from immunoSEQ multiplex PCR; TCRdb's copy has only in-frame clones and leaves some out. This sample has some 130,000 clones, with 80% to 95% found just once. The TCR was taken from an adult who received the AZD1222 COVID-19 vaccine. The chain recombines TRBV2 with TRBJ2-5; a possible D gene is TRBD2 (5 bases). Source: peripheral blood, taken 28 days after the second AZD1222 dose. The DNA of the CDR3 is TGTGCCAGCACCAGAAGAACGGGGAGTGGGGAGACCCAGTACTTC. It codes for CASTRRTGSGETQYF.